Listed here are 25 T cell receptor beta chains from one sample, sequenced in a study of blood T cell repertoires in COVID-19. Method: immunoSEQ multiplex PCR; TCRdb's copy keeps in-frame clones and lacks some. The table shows 150,000 to 200,000 clones, with 85% occurring only once. The source material was peripheral blood. These receptors came from a human donor with acute or convalescent COVID-19. The donor label of this sample is uncertain.

V gene TRBV7-2 combines with J gene TRBJ2-3, with TRBD2 identical over 11 bases. Germline-derived CDR1 and CDR2 are SGHTA and FQGNSA. V shed 3 bases and J 4 bases; nucleotides not matched to a gene: 6. The CDR3 is 16 amino acids. In DNA, the CDR3 is TGTGCCAGCAGCTTCCCTTTAGCGGGGGGGCCAGATACGCAGTATTTT. This gives the protein CASSFPLAGGPDTQYF.

This clone was counted a few times. The V call is TRBV4-1, the J call TRBJ2-5; 8 nucleotides align to TRBD2. The V segment lost 4 bases and the J segment 4 bases; nucleotides outside the gene matches: 11. CDR1 is MGHRA, CDR2 YSYEKL, per germline. The CDR3 loop spans 16 amino acids. The DNA of the CDR3 is TGCGCCAGCAGCCCCCGGGCAGCGGGGGTCACAGAGACCCAGTACTTC. It codes for CASSPRAAGVTETQYF.

The chain recombines TRBV14 with TRBJ2-5; 7 bases agree with TRBD1. The J segment lost 3 bases and the V segment lost 4 bases, leaving 2 bases of the junction unmatched. CDR1 is SGHDN, CDR2 FVKESK, per germline. The CDR3 runs to 13 residues. Here the CDR3 DNA reads TGTGCCAGCAGCCGGGACAGAGAAGAGACCCAGTACTTC. Its protein product is CASSRDREETQYF.

The J gene is TRBJ2-2, the V gene TRBV11-2; tentative D call: TRBD2 (5 bases). With 2 bases removed from V and 2 bases from J, the gap between germline ends came to 9 bases. Germline-derived CDR1 and CDR2 are SGHAT and FQNNGV. This CDR3 has 15 residues. The CDR3 nucleotides read TGTGCCAGCAGCTTAATAAGCGGAAACACCGGGGAGCTGTTTTTT. Translating gives CASSLISGNTGELFF.

The chain carries TRBV10-3 and TRBJ2-1, with TRBD1 matching over 8 bases. J lost 0 bases, V lost 8 bases, and 6 bases had no gene match. The CDR3 loop spans 15 amino acids. Germline-derived CDR1 and CDR2 are ENHRY and SYGVKD. Written as DNA, the CDR3 is TGTGCCATCGGCAGGGGGCAAGCCTCCTACAATGAGCAGTTCTTC. Translation gives CAIGRGQASYNEQFF.

The V gene is TRBV7-9, the J gene TRBJ1-1, with unresolved D. CDR1 SEHNR and CDR2 FQNEAQ come from the germline V gene (reference sequence). The V and J ends lost 2 bases and 0 bases respectively, with 7 bases between them. The CDR3 has 14 residues. CDR3 sequence reads: CASSLIQMNTEAFF. In nucleotides, the CDR3 is TGTGCCAGCAGCTTAATACAGATGAACACTGAAGCTTTCTTT.

The chain has TRBV30 and TRBJ2-2; D might be TRBD1 (6 bases). The CDR3 extends over 15 amino acids. Trimming shortened V by 0 bases and J by 6 bases, and 14 bases separated the two germline ends. Germline loops: CDR1 GTSNPN, CDR2 SVGIG (reference sequence). The CDR3: CAWSVLGAFAGELFF. As DNA, the CDR3 is TGTGCCTGGAGTGTTCTGGGGGCCTTCGCCGGGGAGCTGTTTTTT.

The V gene is TRBV30, the J gene TRBJ2-7, with TRBD1 matching over 7 bases. The CDR3 has 12 amino acids. The V segment lost 2 bases and the J segment 5 bases; nucleotides outside the gene matches: 3. Germline V lookup: CDR1 GTSNPN, CDR2 SVGIG (reference sequence). CDR3 amino acids: CAWSRQGDEQYF. CDR3 DNA sequence: TGTGCCTGGAGTAGACAGGGAGACGAGCAGTACTTC.

V and J are TRBV3-1 (or the pseudogene TRBV3-2) and TRBJ2-1, with D uncertain. The CDR3 extends over 13 amino acids. The germline V and J ends were trimmed by 1 base and 9 bases, with 10 bases remaining between them. In germline, CDR1 is LGHDT, CDR2 YNNKEL (reference sequence). In DNA form, the CDR3 reads TGTGCCAGCAGCCAAGGGGCAGCTCTTGAGCAGTTCTTC. Protein sequence: CASSQGAALEQFF.

This chain joins TRBV5-1 and TRBJ1-1, with 7 bases lining up with TRBD1. J gave up 11 bases and V 1 base, and 8 bases lay outside the gene matches. The CDR3 has 13 residues. Germline CDR1 SGHRS, CDR2 YFSETQ. CDR3 protein: CASSLSQGEQAFF. CDR3 in DNA: TGCGCCAGCAGCTTGAGTCAGGGGGAGCAGGCTTTCTTT. The variable domain in full, with the rest retrieved from reference TRBV5-1 and TRBJ1-1, is KAGVTQTPRYLIKTRGQQVTLSCSPISGHRSVSWYQQTPGQGLQFLFEYFSETQRNKGNFPGRFSGRQFSNSRSEMNVSTLELGDSALYLCASSLSQGEQAFFGQGTRLTVV.

The chain joins TRBV18 to TRBJ1-1; D might be TRBD1 (5 bases). This CDR3 is 15 amino acids long. Trimming removed 3 bases from V and 2 bases from J, with 13 bases in between. Per germline, CDR1 KGHSH and CDR2 LQKENI. This chain's CDR3 is CASSPLGRVNTEAFF. The CDR3 DNA reads as TGTGCCAGCTCACCCTTGGGCAGGGTAAACACTGAAGCTTTCTTT.

The chain uses TRBV28 and TRBJ2-2, with 8 nucleotides matching TRBD2. J lost 3 bases, V lost 5 bases, and 8 bases had no gene match. The germline V gene encodes CDR1 MDHEN and CDR2 SYDVKM. The CDR3 runs 16 residues. Written as DNA, the CDR3 is TGTGCCAGCAGTCCTCGGGAGGGGCGTTACACCGGGGAGCTGTTTTTT. It encodes CASSPREGRYTGELFF.

The chain recombines TRBV18 with TRBJ2-3; 11 bases are shared with TRBD2. J gave up 0 bases and V 5 bases, and 10 bases lay outside the gene matches. The germline gives CDR1 KGHSH, CDR2 LQKENI. This CDR3 has 18 amino acids. CDR3 in DNA: TGTGCCAGCTCATCGACCGCGCTAGCGGGGGGAAGCACAGATACGCAGTATTTT. It specifies CASSSTALAGGSTDTQYF.

The gene calls are TRBV5-1 and TRBJ2-2; TRBD1 matches at 7 bases. Germline-derived CDR1 and CDR2 are SGHRS and YFSETQ. J was trimmed by 1 base and V by 4 bases; bases with no gene match: 10. The CDR3 runs 17 residues. CDR3 loop: CASSRGDRTGNTGELFF. The CDR3, as DNA: TGCGCCAGCAGCCGTGGAGACCGGACAGGGAACACCGGGGAGCTGTTTTTT.

This clone showed up just once. The chain links TRBV24-1 to TRBJ1-6; 10 positions match TRBD1. Germline CDR1 and CDR2: KGHDR and SFDVKD. The CDR3 is 16 amino acids. Trimming cost V 3 bases and J 17 bases; bases outside gene matches: 15. Written as DNA, the CDR3 is TGTGCCACCAGTGATCCCGGACAGGGGGAAACGCAAACGTTCCACTTT. This codes for CATSDPGQGETQTFHF.

The count of this clone is one. V gene TRBV28 combines with J gene TRBJ1-5; 9 bases map to TRBD1. The germline V gene encodes CDR1 MDHEN and CDR2 SYDVKM. The CDR3 extends over 15 amino acids. The J segment lost 4 bases and the V segment lost 7 bases, leaving 8 bases of the junction unmatched. The CDR3 DNA reads TGTGCCAGCATTTATTCCGGGACAGGGAATCAGCCCCAGCATTTT. Translated, it gives CASIYSGTGNQPQHF.

The chain employs TRBV28 and TRBJ2-7; TRBD1 might be the D (5 bases). The germline V gene encodes CDR1 MDHEN and CDR2 SYDVKM. The V gene lost 6 bases and the J gene lost 6 bases, with 18 bases spanning the gap. This CDR3 has 14 residues. CDR3 DNA sequence: TGTGCCAGCAGCCCCCGAGGTAGGGGCGGCGAGCAGTACTTC. Its translation: CASSPRGRGGEQYF.

This chain links TRBV6-5 with TRBJ1-5, with 8 nucleotides matching TRBD1. Trimming at V came to 2 bases and at J to 11 bases, leaving 8 bases not matched to a gene. Germline CDR1 is MNHEY and CDR2 is SVGAGI. This CDR3 has 14 amino acids. CDR3 in amino acids: CASSYTGQGSAQHF. The CDR3 region has the DNA TGTGCCAGCAGTTACACAGGACAGGGTTCGGCCCAGCATTTT.

This clone was observed a handful of times. This chain joins TRBV4-2 and TRBJ1-3; D is unresolved. Trimming removed 3 bases from V and 2 bases from J, with 11 bases in between. The germline gives CDR1 LGHNA, CDR2 YNFKEQ. The CDR3 has 15 residues. In DNA, the CDR3 is TGTGCCAGCAGCCACACCAGGATCACTGGAAACACCATATATTTT. Its translation is CASSHTRITGNTIYF.

The chain recombines TRBV7-2 with TRBJ1-2, with D perhaps TRBD1 (5 bases). The CDR3 spans 13 residues. Germline CDR1 and CDR2: SGHTA and FQGNSA. V shed 4 bases and J shed 0 bases, with 6 bases lying between them. CDR3 coding DNA: TGTGCCAGCAGCTCGACAGCTAACTATGGCTACACCTTC. This translates into CASSSTANYGYTF.

Only a few counts were recorded for this clone. The J gene is TRBJ1-5, the V gene TRBV10-3; D gene uncertain. The V end was cut by 6 bases, the J end by 2 bases, with 20 bases between. The CDR3 contains 17 residues. Germline V gene lookup returns CDR1 ENHRY and CDR2 SYGVKD. CDR3 loop: CAISRERLDVGNQPQHF. The CDR3 bases are TGTGCCATCAGCCGGGAAAGGCTTGATGTGGGCAATCAGCCCCAGCATTTT.

The V and J genes are TRBV28 and TRBJ1-2; 7 nucleotides line up with TRBD1. V lost 6 bases, J lost 5 bases, and 12 bases stayed unmatched. Germline V gives CDR1 MDHEN, CDR2 SYDVKM. CDR3 size: 15 residues. The chain's CDR3 is CASSLTSTGNYGYTF. The CDR3 DNA sequence: TGTGCCAGCAGCTTAACTTCGACAGGGAATTATGGCTACACCTTC.

The genes are TRBV7-9 and TRBJ2-7; maybe TRBD2 (6 bases). V lost 2 bases and J 0 bases, leaving 8 bases between the germline ends. The CDR3 is 14 amino acids. The germline gives CDR1 SEHNR, CDR2 FQNEAQ (reference sequence). This CDR3 reads CASSLRGISYEQYF. The CDR3 nucleotides read TGTGCCAGCAGCTTACGGGGGATCTCCTACGAGCAGTACTTC.

The rearrangement joins TRBV5-1 to TRBJ2-7, with D uncertain. This CDR3 is 15 amino acids long. Trimming pared 0 bases from V and 3 bases from J, leaving 13 bases between. CDR1 and CDR2 (germline): SGHRS, YFSETQ. The CDR3 nucleotides read TGCGCCAGCAGCTTGGCCGCCGGAGTAGACTACGAGCAGTACTTC. This translates into CASSLAAGVDYEQYF.

This sequence joins TRBV3-1 (or the pseudogene TRBV3-2) and TRBJ2-1, with TRBD1 as a possible D gene (6 bases). Per the germline V gene, CDR1 is LGHDT and CDR2 is YNNKEL (reference sequence). The CDR3 consists of 17 residues. V was clipped by 6 bases and J by 4 bases, with 22 bases between them. The CDR3 nucleotides are TGTGCCAGCAGTCCAAGATCACCCAGGGGAACGTACAATGAGCAGTTCTTC. This codes for CASSPRSPRGTYNEQFF.